This paragraph reports one T cell receptor beta chain. Its recognized antigen is unknown. No base-level quality is on record; no much larger clone is a single base apart. CDR1 and CDR2, looked up from the germline V gene, are SGHTA and FQGNSA. Counted from cysteine to phenylalanine, this CDR3 has 17 amino acids. Only the CDR3 DNA is retained, 51 bases long and in frame from the first base. V has 5 bases trimmed and J has 4 bases trimmed; junction bases matching no gene number 12. The method behind the library was RT-PCR. TCRdb names Illumina HiSeq 2500 as the instrument used. TCRdb passed the public sequencing reads through fastp at Q25 and MiXCR, retaining productive beta sequences. CDR3 protein sequences are deduplicated, and each keeps its most common genes and DNA. For this sample the table gives 650,000 to 800,000 distinct CDR3 sequences, of which approximately 14% were detected only once. The top ten clonotypes cover around 6.5% of the sample.

This sample is part of a study of response to subunit inactivated influenza vaccine (dated by TCRdb to between 2018 and 2020). A note on the overall study: Deep quantitative profiling of the T cell receptor repertoire was used in the study to follow responses to a trivalent subunit inactivated influenza vaccine.

The paper's findings and limits, for the study overall: The authors proposed that each seasonal influenza vaccination may bring in only a limited number of new T cells.

The rearranged chain carries TRBV7-2 and TRBJ2-2; 8 central bases correspond to TRBD1. The material was PBMCs from blood, obtained 14 to 15 days before vaccination. The clonotype was recovered from a man aged 50 or older who received an inactivated influenza vaccine. Donor details come from another sample of the same person, matched by shared clones. The nucleotide sequence is given as TGTGCCAGCAGCCTCCGGACAGGGAGAATAGGCACCGGGGAGCTGTTTTTT. This is translated as CASSLRTGRIGTGELFF.